The 27 T cell receptor beta chains given below trace back to one sample, sequenced in a study of breast tumors, draining lymph nodes, adjacent tissues. From the multiplex PCR reads, TCRdb called clonotypes with MiXCR, one entry per CDR3 protein. Counted here are around 130,000 distinct CDR3 sequences, 32% occurring once; the ten biggest clones make up about 2.5%. Axillary draining lymph nodes of breast cancer patients supplied the node samples. The sequenced material came from axillary lymph node tissue. These receptors originate from a female donor with breast cancer. Some clones in this sample may be carry-over from other donors' samples.

J is TRBJ1-6 and V is TRBV11-3, with TRBD1 matching over 8 bases. Germline values: CDR1 SGHNT, CDR2 YENEEA. Trimming at V came to 3 bases and at J to 6 bases, leaving 4 bases not matched to a gene. This CDR3 has 15 amino acids. This CDR3 reads CASSFGTGLNSPLHF. CDR3 nucleotides: TGTGCCAGCAGCTTCGGGACAGGACTTAATTCACCCCTCCACTTT. The full variable domain, completed using reference TRBV11-3 and TRBJ1-6, is EAGVVQSPRYKIIEKKQPVAFWCNPISGHNTLYWYLQNLGQGPELLIRYENEEAVDDSQLPKDRFSAERLKGVDSTLKIQPAELGDSAVYLCASSFGTGLNSPLHFGNGTRLTVT.

There are many counts of this clonotype. The J gene is TRBJ1-5, the V gene TRBV7-8, with 9 bases identical to TRBD1. The germline gives CDR1 SGHVS, CDR2 FQNEAQ. The CDR3 extends over 17 amino acids. J lost 6 bases, V lost 0 bases, and 9 bases had no gene match. CDR3 in amino acids: CASSLASGQGKPQPQHF. DNA for the CDR3: TGTGCCAGCAGCTTAGCGTCAGGACAGGGGAAACCTCAGCCCCAGCATTTT.

A few counts support this clonotype. V gene TRBV3-1 combines with J gene TRBJ2-1, with 7 bases aligning to TRBD1. V lost 0 bases to trimming and J lost 10 bases; unmatched junction nucleotides: 6. This CDR3 comprises 14 residues. Germline V gene lookup returns CDR1 LGHDT and CDR2 YNNKEL (reference sequence). The CDR3 sequence: CASSQEKGAREQFF. The DNA of the CDR3 is TGTGCCAGCAGCCAAGAGAAGGGGGCTCGGGAGCAGTTCTTC.

This clonotype was detected ten times or more. The J gene is TRBJ2-5, the V gene TRBV18, with 7 bases lining up with TRBD2. V shed 0 bases, J shed 5 bases, and the junction held 3 bases outside the gene matches. The CDR3 contains 14 residues. Germline V gene sequence: CDR1 KGHSH, CDR2 LQKENI. The DNA for the CDR3 is TGTGCCAGCTCACCACCGACTAGCCGGGAGACCCAGTACTTC. Its translation: CASSPPTSRETQYF. The complete variable domain, with remaining parts taken from reference TRBV18 and TRBJ2-5, reads NAGVMQNPRHLVRRRGQEARLRCSPMKGHSHVYWYRQLPEEGLKFMVYLQKENIIDESGMPKERFSAEFPKEGPSILRIQQVVRGDSAAYFCASSPPTSRETQYFGPGTRLLVL.

This clonotype was picked up many times. The chain combines TRBV5-1 with TRBJ1-3; no clear D gene. V was cut by 4 bases and J by 0 bases, with 11 bases left in between. Germline assignment: CDR1 SGHRS and CDR2 YFSETQ. The CDR3 covers 15 residues. CDR3 bases: TGCGCCAGCAGCCTTGGACTCAACTCTGGAAACACCATATATTTT. It codes for CASSLGLNSGNTIYF.

This clonotype was recorded many times. V and J are TRBV12-3 or TRBV12-4 and TRBJ1-5, with no clear D. The V gene lost 2 bases and the J gene lost 2 bases, with 10 bases spanning the gap. The CDR3 contains 15 residues. The CDR3 reads CASSLSGIGNQPQHF. DNA of the CDR3: TGTGCCAGCAGTTTATCGGGGATTGGCAATCAGCCCCAGCATTTT.

The J gene is TRBJ2-3, the V gene TRBV5-1, with a possible D match to TRBD1 (5 bases). The ends were cut back, 2 bases at V and 1 base at J, with 5 bases in the middle. CDR3 length: 13 amino acids. Per the germline V gene, CDR1 is SGHRS and CDR2 is YFSETQ. CDR3 amino acids: CASSLQGTDTQYF. DNA for the CDR3: TGCGCCAGCAGCTTACAGGGCACAGATACGCAGTATTTT.

This clonotype was detected ten times or more. The V call is TRBV5-1, the J call TRBJ2-5, with TRBD1 matching 7 bases. With V trimmed by 5 bases and J by 2 bases, 12 bases remained unmatched. This CDR3 spans 16 amino acids. Per germline, CDR1 SGHRS and CDR2 YFSETQ. CDR3 in amino acids: CASRKGATTRQETQYF. In DNA form, the CDR3 reads TGCGCCAGCAGAAAGGGGGCCACCACGAGGCAAGAGACCCAGTACTTC.

Many counts were recorded for this clonotype. A read error may account for a junction end that differs from germline. The chain has TRBV9 and TRBJ2-5; D tentatively fits TRBD1 or TRBD2 (6 bases each). The CDR3 is 14 residues long. Germline V CDR1 and CDR2: SGDLS, YYNGEE. This CDR3 reads CASSVAGARETQSF. The DNA of the CDR3 is TGTGCCAGCAGCGTAGCGGGGGCTCGTGAGACCCAGTCCTTC.

A remark on this clonotype: A single base separates this from a much larger clone, so it may be a read error. This rearrangement joins TRBV7-9 to TRBJ2-5; 8 nucleotides line up with TRBD1. This CDR3 is built from 12 residues. Per the germline V gene, CDR1 is SEHNR and CDR2 is FQNEAQ (reference sequence). V lost 7 bases to trimming and J lost 9 bases; unmatched junction nucleotides: 7. CDR3 region: CASKPGGGAQYF. The CDR3 DNA reads TGTGCCAGCAAACCAGGGGGCGGAGCCCAGTACTTC.

This clonotype has ten or more counts. The V gene is TRBV5-1, the J gene TRBJ2-6, with D uncertain. This CDR3 has 15 amino acids. Trimming removed 6 bases from V and 0 bases from J, with 10 bases in between. Germline CDR1 SGHRS, CDR2 YFSETQ. DNA for the CDR3: TGCGCCAGCACATTCCAGAGCTCTGGGGCCAACGTCCTGACTTTC. Translation: CASTFQSSGANVLTF.

This clonotype appeared many times. V is TRBV2 and J is TRBJ2-2; no definite D call. The germline V and J ends were trimmed by 8 bases and 1 base, with 8 bases remaining between them. CDR1 SNHLY and CDR2 FYNNEI come from the germline V gene. This CDR3 comprises 13 residues. CDR3 in DNA: TGTGCCAGCGACCGCCGGAACACCGGGGAGCTGTTTTTT. This translates into CASDRRNTGELFF.

This clonotype was detected many times. The DNA of the CDR3 is TGCAGTGCAACACTGGCTAGCGGGGTATCAGAGACCCAGTACTTC. This translates into CSATLASGVSETQYF. The chain uses TRBV20-1 and TRBJ2-5, with 9 bases identical to TRBD2. With 6 bases clipped from V and 4 bases from J, the junction kept 12 bases outside the gene matches. Germline V gene data show CDR1 as DFQATT and CDR2 as SNEGSKA (reference sequence). The CDR3 sequence is 15 residues long.

This clonotype was seen many times. The chain joins TRBV6-1 to TRBJ2-5; 8 positions agree with TRBD2. Losses at the gene ends were 6 bases for V and 4 bases for J; bases not matched to a gene: 1. This CDR3 has 12 amino acids. From germline, CDR1 is MNHNS and CDR2 SASEGT. The CDR3 is CASRAGGETQYF. The CDR3 bases are TGTGCCAGCAGGGCGGGGGGAGAGACCCAGTACTTC.

Note on this clonotype: A much bigger clone sits one base away, suggesting this may be a read error. This chain joins TRBV7-9 and TRBJ2-6; tentatively, D is TRBD1 (5 bases). This CDR3 is 15 amino acids long. The germline V gene encodes CDR1 SEHNR and CDR2 FQNEAQ (reference sequence). Written as DNA, the CDR3 is TGTGCCAGCAGCTTAGCCTCTTCTGGGGCCAACGTCCTGCCTTTC. This sequence encodes CASSLASSGANVLPF.

This clonotype occurred a few times. The CDR3 is CASRRTGGGTEAFF. The CDR3 DNA follows: TGTGCCAGCAGAAGGACAGGGGGAGGCACTGAAGCTTTCTTT. The chain joins TRBV6-2 or TRBV6-3 to TRBJ1-1; 10 bases are shared with TRBD1. The junction had 5 bases not matched to a gene; V was cut back by 6 bases and J by 4 bases. The CDR3 is 14 amino acids. Germline V CDR1 and CDR2: MNHEY, SVGEGT.

This clonotype was observed at least ten times. The genes are TRBV5-6 and TRBJ2-5; 7 bases fit TRBD1. The junction had 6 bases not matched to a gene; V was cut back by 2 bases and J by 2 bases. The germline gives CDR1 SGHDT, CDR2 YYEEEE. The CDR3 covers 15 residues. CDR3 DNA: TGTGCCAGCAGCTTCACAGGGGAATGGCAAGAGACCCAGTACTTC. It specifies CASSFTGEWQETQYF.

This clonotype came up many times. CDR3 residues: CASTPGQGRRSPLHF. The CDR3 DNA is TGTGCCAGTACCCCGGGACAGGGGAGACGATCACCCCTCCACTTT. The chain is built from TRBV19 and TRBJ1-6, with 10 bases matching TRBD1. V dropped 7 bases and J dropped 10; count of bases not matched to a gene: 10. The CDR3 is made up of 15 amino acids. CDR1 LNHDA and CDR2 SQIVND come from the germline V gene (reference sequence).

This clonotype was seen ten or more times. V is TRBV2 and J is TRBJ2-2; the D is unclear. V dropped 6 bases and J dropped 8 bases, with 7 bases sitting between them. CDR1 and CDR2 (germline): SNHLY, FYNNEI. The CDR3 has 11 amino acids. CDR3 protein: CASRESGELFF. Here the CDR3 DNA reads TGTGCCAGCAGGGAGTCTGGGGAGCTGTTTTTT.

This clonotype was seen many times. The chain employs TRBV6-5 and TRBJ2-5; no clear D gene. Germline V gives CDR1 MNHEY, CDR2 SVGAGI. The CDR3 contains 15 residues. Trimming removed 0 bases at V and 6 bases at J, with 14 bases between. The CDR3 coding sequence is TGTGCCAGCAGTTACTCAAGGCACGAGCTGAAGACCCAGTACTTC. It encodes CASSYSRHELKTQYF.

This clonotype was counted between two and nine times. The CDR3 ends on some other residue instead of the conserved phenylalanine or tryptophan, so this is likely a read error. V gene TRBV6-1 combines with J gene TRBJ1-2, with D maybe TRBD1 (5 bases). The germline gives CDR1 MNHNS, CDR2 SASEGT. V was cut by 7 bases and J by 0 bases, with 15 bases left in between. The CDR3 runs 15 residues. CDR3: CASTEGTKANYGYTL. CDR3 DNA sequence: TGTGCCAGCACGGAGGGGACGAAAGCTAACTATGGCTACACCCTC.

Regarding this clonotype: It may be a read error: a sequence one base away is much more abundant. The chain combines TRBV6-1 with TRBJ1-2; possibly TRBD1 for D (5 bases). V lost 5 bases to trimming and J lost 5 bases, with 15 bases between them. CDR1 is MNHNS and CDR2 is SASEGT in the germline V gene. CDR3 length: 14 amino acids. The CDR3 here is CASSQYAGTYGYTF. The CDR3 region has the DNA TGTGCCAGCAGTCAATACGCAGGGACGTATGGCTACACCTTC.

A few counts support this clonotype. The V and J genes are TRBV28 and TRBJ1-2; D unclear. The CDR3 is made up of 13 amino acids. V was cut by 2 bases and J by 9 bases, with 13 bases left in between. Germline CDR1 MDHEN, CDR2 SYDVKM. The CDR3 DNA reads TGTGCCAGCAGTTTAGGACTCCCCCTTCGCTACACCTTC. Its protein product is CASSLGLPLRYTF.

This clonotype was seen repeatedly, ten times or more. V usage is TRBV9 and J usage is TRBJ1-3; possible D gene TRBD1, 6 bases. Trimming took 3 bases from V and 4 from J, leaving 11 bases between them. Germline V lookup: CDR1 SGDLS, CDR2 YYNGEE. This CDR3 region has 14 residues. The CDR3 coding sequence is TGTGCCAGCAGCGCGACAGGAGGCGGAAACACCATATATTTT. Translating gives CASSATGGGNTIYF.

The CDR3 loop is CAWLRPDWTEAFF. The CDR3 nucleotides read TGTGCCTGGTTAAGGCCCGATTGGACTGAAGCTTTCTTT. This chain joins TRBV30 and TRBJ1-1; no clear D. Per germline, CDR1 GTSNPN and CDR2 SVGIG (reference sequence). Trimming shortened V by 5 bases and J by 5 bases, and 15 bases separated the two germline ends. The CDR3 is 13 amino acids.

The DNA for the CDR3 is TGTGCCAGCAGCGACGGGAACTCTCAAAACATTCAGTACTTC. It translates to CASSDGNSQNIQYF. The rearrangement links TRBV5-4 to TRBJ2-4, with D perhaps TRBD2 (5 bases). This CDR3 region has 14 residues. V was cut by 4 bases and J by 5 bases, with 13 bases left in between. CDR1 is SGHNT, CDR2 YYREEE, per germline (reference sequence).

This clonotype appeared a few times. The chain uses TRBV20-1 and TRBJ2-5; TRBD2 matches 7 bases. CDR3 size: 17 residues. Germline CDR1 reads DFQATT; CDR2 reads SNEGSKA (reference sequence). V shed 5 bases, J shed 3 bases, and the junction held 18 bases outside the gene matches. The CDR3 loop reads CSAPYIPLAAAEETQYF. In DNA form, the CDR3 reads TGCAGTGCTCCTTATATCCCCCTAGCGGCGGCCGAAGAGACCCAGTACTTC.